A selection of T cell receptor beta chains follows, all from one sample in a study of T cell responses to AZD1222 COVID-19 vaccine. Measured with immunoSEQ multiplex PCR; TCRdb has only the in-frame clones, and not every one. In the table there are roughly 100,000 clones, roughly nine tenths of which are singletons. Sequencing used peripheral blood, obtained on day 0 of AZD1222 vaccination. The receptors here all came from an adult in good health. CDR3s include the opening cysteine and the closing phenylalanine or tryptophan. The order of the fields is D gene, J gene, CDR3 length, clone size, V gene, CDR3 protein, CDR3 DNA. A D gene is named only where the DNA matches it firmly. Some rows mark clone size as missing; the rest say once, few, many or name a class of expanded clone.

>NA|TRBJ2-1|15|NA|TRBV27
CASSLSRGGGWEQFF
TGTGCCAGCAGTTTATCTCGGGGTGGTGGGTGGGAGCAGTTCTTC
>NA|TRBJ1-2|15|NA|TRBV28
CASSTRRTGNYGYTF
TGTGCCAGCAGTACTCGTCGTACCGGGAACTATGGCTACACCTTC
>TRBD2|TRBJ2-1|17|NA|TRBV3-1/TRBV3-2
CASSQAGLAGGANEQFF
TGTGCCAGCAGCCAAGCGGGCTTAGCGGGAGGGGCTAATGAGCAGTTCTTC
>NA|TRBJ2-7|15|NA|TRBV3-1/TRBV3-2
CASSQDGQGRNEQYF
TGTGCCAGCAGCCAAGATGGGCAGGGACGCAACGAGCAGTACTTC
>TRBD1|TRBJ1-5|14|NA|TRBV19
CATPPRGTDQPQHF
TGTGCCACCCCCCCCCGAGGGACAGATCAGCCCCAGCATTTT
>TRBD1|TRBJ1-5|15|NA|TRBV6-4
CASRVDRDRNQPQHF
TGTGCCAGCAGGGTCGACAGGGATCGCAATCAGCCCCAGCATTTT
>TRBD1|TRBJ1-2|15|NA|TRBV7-9
CASSLGQGRAYGYTF
TGTGCCAGCAGCCTCGGACAGGGGCGCGCCTATGGCTACACCTTC
>NA|TRBJ1-6|18|few|TRBV7-8
CASSLGTPGKSYNSPLHF
TGTGCCAGCAGCTTAGGGACCCCCGGAAAGTCCTATAATTCACCCCTCCACTTT
>NA|TRBJ2-2|15|NA|TRBV2
CASSRGRGKAGELFF
TGTGCCAGCAGTAGGGGTCGGGGTAAGGCCGGGGAGCTGTTTTTT
>NA|TRBJ1-1|15|once|TRBV19
CASSIRRPLNTEAFF
TGTGCCAGTAGTATTCGACGGCCCTTGAACACTGAAGCTTTCTTT
>NA|TRBJ1-2|15|few|TRBV27
CASSLRGQPDYGYTF
TGTGCCAGCAGTTTACGCGGACAGCCTGACTATGGCTACACCTTC
>NA|TRBJ1-2|14|few|TRBV5-4
CASSSFRTDYGYTF
TGTGCCAGCAGCTCCTTCAGGACCGATTATGGCTACACCTTC
>NA|TRBJ2-2|18|few|TRBV28
CASSNLRGRARDTGELFF
TGTGCCAGCAGTAACCTAAGGGGCAGGGCGCGGGACACCGGGGAGCTGTTTTTT
>NA|TRBJ1-6|14|NA|TRBV7-8
CANSNSENGLTLHF
TGTGCCAACAGCAACTCTGAAAACGGATTGACCCTCCACTTT
>TRBD1|TRBJ1-2|15|NA|TRBV30
CAWSIPGQAIYGYTF
TGTGCCTGGAGTATACCGGGACAGGCAATATATGGCTACACCTTC
>TRBD2|TRBJ2-3|15|NA|TRBV30
CAWSFGTRSTDTQYF
TGTGCCTGGAGTTTTGGGACTAGGTCAACAGATACGCAGTATTTT
>NA|TRBJ1-2|15|NA|TRBV3-1/TRBV3-2
CASSRWGDSTYGYTF
TGTGCCAGCAGCCGCTGGGGGGACTCTACCTATGGCTACACCTTC
>NA|TRBJ2-1|15|NA|TRBV11-2
CASSGGGPSNNEQFF
TGTGCCAGCAGCGGTGGGGGCCCTAGCAACAATGAGCAGTTCTTC
>NA|TRBJ1-1|15|NA|TRBV28
CASGLPGPGNPEAFF
TGTGCCAGCGGGTTACCGGGACCGGGGAACCCTGAAGCTTTCTTT
>NA|TRBJ2-3|12|NA|TRBV27
CASSFPRDTQYF
TGTGCCAGCAGTTTTCCCAGAGATACGCAGTATTTT
>NA|TRBJ1-6|16|NA|TRBV6-5
CASSYARSSYNSPLHF
TGTGCCAGCAGTTACGCTAGGAGCTCCTATAATTCACCCCTCCACTTT
>TRBD1|TRBJ2-2|13|NA|TRBV18
CATWTGRAGELFF
TGTGCCACCTGGACAGGGAGAGCCGGGGAGCTGTTTTTT
>NA|TRBJ1-4|14|NA|TRBV7-9
CASTTGGDGRKLFF
TGTGCCAGCACCACCGGGGGGGATGGACGAAAACTGTTTTTT
>NA|TRBJ1-4|17|NA|TRBV9
CASSVSSGTLEREKLFF
TGTGCCAGCAGCGTATCATCAGGGACACTGGAACGGGAAAAACTGTTTTTT
>NA|TRBJ2-5|14|few|TRBV18
CASSQRRTGETQYF
TGTGCCAGCTCGCAACGACGGACCGGTGAGACCCAGTACTTC
>TRBD1|TRBJ1-5|17|NA|TRBV5-4
CASSGDRGRPSNQPQHF
TGTGCCAGCAGCGGGGACAGGGGGCGGCCCAGCAATCAGCCCCAGCATTTT
>NA|TRBJ2-1|13|NA|TRBV11-3
CASSPRDYNEQFF
TGTGCCAGCAGCCCACGGGACTACAATGAGCAGTTCTTC
>NA|TRBJ2-7|14|NA|TRBV7-6
CASSLAGGSYEQYF
TGTGCCAGCAGCTTAGCCGGCGGTTCCTACGAGCAGTACTTC
>NA|TRBJ2-1|21|NA|TRBV4-3
CASSQDLGGPGWGGRGNEQFF
TGCGCCAGCAGCCAAGATCTAGGGGGGCCCGGTTGGGGCGGGAGAGGGAATGAGCAGTTCTTC
>TRBD1|TRBJ1-2|15|NA|TRBV9
CASSPGDRDNYGYTF
TGTGCCAGCAGCCCGGGGGACAGGGATAACTATGGCTACACCTTC
>NA|TRBJ1-1|16|NA|TRBV14
CASSQDRVRVNTEAFF
TGTGCCAGCAGCCAAGATCGGGTCAGGGTGAACACTGAAGCTTTCTTT